The rows below give T cell receptor beta chains drawn from one sample of a study of T cell changes during pregnancy in multiple sclerosis. Assay used: immunoSEQ multiplex PCR; TCRdb lists only in-frame clones, some missing. The table lists about 110,000 clones, under 95% of them singletons. Sequences were derived from peripheral blood, sampled in the third trimester of pregnancy. These receptors came from a female donor in good health, enrolled as a control in a pregnancy study. Each CDR3 is given with its conserved first and last residue. A D gene is named only where the DNA matches it firmly. Not all rows give a size; the values are once, few, many and, for expanded clones, a class.

clone_size j_call d_call v_call cdr3_nt cdr3_aa
NA TRBJ2-7 NA TRBV6-5 TGTGCCAGCAGTAGAGGGACACTCTACGAGCAGTACTTC CASSRGTLYEQYF
NA TRBJ2-5 TRBD1 TRBV9 TGTGCCAGCAGCGTCTCGGGGACAGCGCTTTTGGAGACCCAGTACTTC CASSVSGTALLETQYF
NA TRBJ2-1 NA TRBV9 TGTGCCAGCAGCCCCGGTCGCTTTGATGAGCAGTTCTTC CASSPGRFDEQFF
NA TRBJ1-1 TRBD1 TRBV19 TGTGCCAGTAGTATACCAATGACAGGGGGCCTCGGCACTGAAGCTTTCTTT CASSIPMTGGLGTEAFF
once TRBJ2-1 NA TRBV7-2 TGTGCCAGCAGCGCCGGACAGATTCTGAGCTCCTACAATGAGCAGTTCTTC CASSAGQILSSYNEQFF
once TRBJ2-4 NA TRBV4-3 TGCGCCAGCAGCCAAGATAGGAGCGGCCCCCAGTACTTC CASSQDRSGPQYF
NA TRBJ2-1 NA TRBV4-2 TGTGCCAGCAGCCAAGATAGGGGATCTGGTGGTGGCAATGAGCAGTTCTTC CASSQDRGSGGGNEQFF
NA TRBJ1-1 TRBD1 TRBV5-1 TGCGCCAGCAGCTCTGACAGGGTTAATGAAGCTTTCTTT CASSSDRVNEAFF
NA TRBJ2-7 TRBD1 TRBV4-3 TGCGCCAGCAGCCGCGGGACAGGGGACTCCTACGAGCAGTACTTC CASSRGTGDSYEQYF
NA TRBJ1-5 NA TRBV12-5 TGTGCTAGTGGGCGGACACGCGATCAGCCCCAGCATTTT CASGRTRDQPQHF
NA TRBJ2-5 TRBD2 TRBV13 TGTGCCAGCAGCACGCGACTAGCTTTGGAAGAGACCCAGTACTTC CASSTRLALEETQYF
NA TRBJ1-2 TRBD1 TRBV9 TGTGCCAGCAGCCCTTTCGGAGCAGAGGGGGCTGCTGGCTACACCTTC CASSPFGAEGAAGYTF
NA TRBJ1-1 NA TRBV15 TGTGCCACCAGCAGAGCAGCTGAGGGAACTGAAGCTTTCTTT CATSRAAEGTEAFF
NA TRBJ1-1 NA TRBV19 TGTGCCAGTAGTATGCAGGGTGAAGCTTTCTTT CASSMQGEAFF
NA TRBJ1-1 NA TRBV20-1 TGCAGTGCTTTCAACAGGGAAGCTTTCTTT CSAFNREAFF
NA TRBJ2-3 TRBD1 TRBV6-5 TGTGCCAGCAGCCCGACCAGGGGGCGATCAGATACGCAGTATTTT CASSPTRGRSDTQYF
NA TRBJ2-2 NA TRBV12-5 TGTGCTAGTGGTTTTGAGGCCGGGGAGCTGTTTTTT CASGFEAGELFF
NA TRBJ2-1 TRBD2 TRBV7-6 TGTGCCAGCAGCCCAATAGCGGGCAGCTCCTACAATGAGCAGTTCTTC CASSPIAGSSYNEQFF
NA TRBJ1-3 NA TRBV15 TGTGCCACCAGCAGAGATATCCGTAGCGGAGCCAACACCATATATTTT CATSRDIRSGANTIYF
NA TRBJ1-1 TRBD1 TRBV5-1 TGCGCCAGCAGCACGGACAGGGCGGCGGGGACTGAAGCTTTCTTT CASSTDRAAGTEAFF
NA TRBJ1-1 NA TRBV30 TGTGCCTGGAGTGTTCGATCGGACAGTGAAGCTTTCTTT CAWSVRSDSEAFF
once TRBJ2-6 TRBD1 TRBV2 TGTGCCAGCAGCCGGGACAGGGTTACTGGGGCCAACGTCCTGACTTTC CASSRDRVTGANVLTF
NA TRBJ1-1 NA TRBV7-8 TGTGCCAGCAGCACGGACAGGAACACTGAAGCTTTCTTT CASSTDRNTEAFF
NA TRBJ1-2 NA TRBV29-1 TGCAGCGTTGAAGGTGATCTGGGGCAGGGTATCTATGGCTACACCTTC CSVEGDLGQGIYGYTF
NA TRBJ1-6 NA TRBV12-5 TGTGCTAGTGGGGGGGACTTTAGATCACCCCTCCACTTT CASGGDFRSPLHF